This T cell receptor (beta chain) was obtained from a study of post-analysis software for immune sequencing data. Study-level information: Disease trajectories encompassed relapsing-remitting, secondary progressive and progressive-relapsing multiple sclerosis.

The ends lost 5 bases at V and 6 bases at J; junction bases unmatched: 6. The CDR3 contains 13 residues. Germline-derived CDR1 and CDR2 are SQVTM and ANQGSEA. Whole-study results and caveats: Under the F measure, samples that were prepared in one batch clustered strongly together. A handful of TRBV segments were significantly more frequent in patients than in controls. TRBV5-6, TRBV5-1 and TRBV20-1 were among these segments. Controls significantly exceeded multiple sclerosis patients in normalized Chao1 diversity.

This clonotype has more than one count but fewer than ten. Its antigen is as yet unknown. Researchers reported that TCR beta cDNA libraries carried unique molecular identifiers. cDNA molecules numbering roughly 500,000 came from approximately 1 to 10 million T cells. TCRdb recomputed calls from the PCR reads with MiXCR, one row per CDR3 protein. The repertoire holds under 650,000 distinct CDR3 sequences, around 40% seen once, with 1.5% to 2% in the top ten. V usage is TRBV29-1 and J usage is TRBJ1-4, with 7 bases that match TRBD1. The sequenced sample was blood. This TCR was recovered from a girl between 5 and 17 years old with multiple sclerosis. CDR3: CSVTRQGYEKLFF. Here the CDR3 DNA reads TGCAGCGTTACTCGACAGGGATATGAAAAACTGTTTTTT.